This T cell receptor (beta chain) came from a study of cytomegalovirus exposure and HLA in healthy donors (dated by TCRdb to 2015 to 2018). With respect to the entire study: An earlier analysis of roughly 500 of the donors reported approximately 290 Gb of sequence data and 120 million or so unique TCR beta sequences from about 200 million T cells. A later analysis re-examined previously published TCR beta repertoires from more than 550 donors and added high-resolution HLA genotyping to investigate patterns of TCR occurrence. Using immunosequencing, the study profiled T cell repertoires from roughly 650 subjects and related those repertoires to cytomegalovirus serostatus. Donor age, sex, ethnicity and CMV serostatus were compiled together with the repertoire data. Among 300 to 500 genotyped donors of the cohort, an average of approximately 200,000 unique TCR beta nucleotide sequences was sequenced per donor, of which 15% to 20% were non-productive. To predict cytomegalovirus infection status, the study combined high-throughput TCR immunosequencing, statistical association of individual TCRs with disease status, and machine learning. An earlier analysis of 587 of the donors applied high-throughput TCR beta sequencing to assess whether each TCR beta V gene segment acted as functional or pseudogenic. Every repertoire in the discovery cohort had been generated on one and the same sequencing platform. Around 320 gigabases of sequencing data and 78 million or so unique TCR sequences were included in an early release covering several hundred HLA-typed donors. A later genetic analysis used genome-wide SNP genotypes for 398 of the 666 donors, treating that subset as a discovery cohort. In the later analysis, no new phenotypic data were used to find candidate immune exposures; instead, reliance was placed on TCR beta sequences and their occurrence across donors. Of the approximately 400 genotyped donors, less than 90% were placed in the genetic ancestry cluster associated with self-reported Caucasian donors. HLA typing covered class I and class II loci at four-digit resolution. The number of donors typed differed by locus, with roughly 620-640 for A, B, C, DRB1 and DQB1, roughly 520 for DQA1, 606 for DPA1, and around 430 for DPB1. Besides the first cohort of roughly 640 subjects, a separate validation cohort made up of over a hundred different subjects was used. The study was designed to test whether signatures of past pathogen exposure could be identified by cataloging public T cell receptors. Roughly 5 DR-DQ haplotypes were treated as single units for association and clustering because of strong linkage in the cohort.

Libraries were made using the immunoSEQ multiplex PCR assay. For the multiplex PCR, a mixture combining 60 forward primers for TCR Vbeta segments and 13 reverse primers for TCR Jbeta segments was used. Amplification of the CDR3 region of rearranged TCR beta genes was performed with a multiplex PCR assay on genomic DNA. On the Illumina HiSeq System, the amplified TCR beta libraries were sequenced as 87-base-pair reads. From the authors' description of their analysis: A later analysis counted about 80 million unique TCR beta chains across the 666 repertoires, and roughly 9.9 million of these chains were shared by at least two donors. Raw reads were error-corrected and collapsed into unique sequences with a nearest-neighbor algorithm that merged closely related sequences to remove PCR and sequencing errors. To assign V, D and J gene segments, CDR3 sequences were aligned to IMGT reference sequences. For a sequence to be retained, a match of at least six nucleotides to both a V gene segment and a J gene segment was required. Rearrangements were called productive when the CDR3 lacked stop codons and stayed in frame with V and J; all others were non-productive. CDR3 was defined by IMGT convention, running from the second conserved V-encoded cysteine to the conserved J-encoded phenylalanine. Sequences without an unambiguous match to a single V gene segment were excluded from the earlier analysis of over 500 of the donors. In an earlier analysis of approximately 590 of the donors, a V segment was called functional when productive rearrangements were above 56.7%, and segregating when the standard deviation between donors exceeded 5%. A statistical classification framework was built for diagnosing cytomegalovirus status from the catalog of TCR beta chain sequences. A later analysis assigned V and J genes by comparing TCR nucleotide sequences with IMGT/GENE-DB human TR gene sequences. The TCRdist pipeline was used in a later analysis to assign CDR3 sequences and most-parsimonious VDJ recombination scenarios. A later analysis defined each TCR beta chain by its CDR3 amino acid sequence plus V-gene family, and excluded reads lacking a unique V-gene family. In a later analysis, several hundred highly shared, low-generation-probability nucleotide sequences were removed to address suspected cross-contamination and a sequencing artifact. For each public chain, a later analysis derived a clonal expansion index from normalized ranks of inferred template counts within each repertoire. Generation probabilities in a later analysis came from a VDJ recombination model fitted to out-of-frame rearrangements, and those results were checked against IGoR. Hypergeometric tests were used in a later analysis to score TCR-TCR, TCR-HLA and TCR-CMV co-occurrence, with a repertoire-size bias correction applied to the TCR pairs. False discovery rates were estimated in a later analysis by permuting HLA or CMV assignments 20 times. In a later analysis, co-occurring TCRs were grouped using DBSCAN, and TCRdist sequence similarity was added for clustering within HLA-allele-positive subsets. For co-occurrence clustering, repertoires with fewer than 30,000 or more than 120,000 public chains were excluded, along with a handful of repertoires with anomalous nucleotide sharing. TCRdb re-hosts the immuneACCESS table, in-frame sequences only. Its copies lack some clones; in the studies checked, an unresolved V gene accounts for under half of them, and the cause for the rest is not known. V and J calls and clone size are copied from that table; D and trimming were computed from the DNA. This sample comprises roughly 160,000 clones, about four fifths of them detected only once. The ten top clones hold 1% of the sample.

The full study reports these points: In the study, 164 TCR beta chains were listed as associated with cytomegalovirus. In a later analysis, several top co-occurrence clusters were reported to appear linked to parvovirus B19, influenza, CMV and Epstein-Barr virus. At a false discovery rate of 0.05, a later analysis linked roughly 17,000 TCR beta sequences to specific HLA alleles. Immune exposure information for the cohort was limited to CMV serostatus. Because the 87-base-pair reads could not distinguish some IMGT-functional V segments, including TRBV6-2 and TRBV6-3, those segments were excluded. A further reported finding was that TCR beta sequences accurately predicted the HLA-A and HLA-B alleles for most subjects in the first cohort. In a later genetic analysis, a missense DCLRE1C variant was associated with V-gene and J-gene trimming of TCR beta chains, and the association was replicated in an independent cohort. Broadly in line with IMGT annotations, most TCR beta V segments showed up in productive rearrangements about 87% or about 30% of the time in an earlier analysis of some 590 of the donors. A later genetic analysis reported fewer N-insertions in productive TCRs among donors in an Asian-associated ancestry cluster than the 666-donor mean. When HLA alleles, especially DR and DQ, strongly co-occurred, TCR associations were difficult to assign to individual alleles. In a later analysis, TCR association rates were found to vary across HLA loci, with the most associated TCRs seen for DRB1 alleles and the fewest for HLA-C alleles. The authors suggested that the approach could potentially be extended to other disease states and immunological phenotypes. In a later analysis, most CMV-associated TCR beta chains were found to appear HLA-restricted, with HLA associations seemingly driven largely by CMV exposure. The presence/absence analyses assumed that sequencing depth was roughly uniform across donors, and that assumption may not be true. In vitro tests confirmed that a few of the cytomegalovirus-associated TCR beta chains recognize cytomegalovirus antigens. Compared with equally common non-associated chains, HLA-associated TCR beta chains in a later analysis were more clonally expanded and had lower generation probabilities. Correlated functional status among segregating V segments might be attributable to linkage disequilibrium, but an unknown experimental factor could not be ruled out. The sequencing pipeline was judged likely to have produced a cluster of highly shared sequence variants as a technical artifact. Most TCR sequences were observed very rarely across donors, whereas some public TCRs were present in many individuals. Because counts were too low, approximately 18 rarely observed V segments, including chromosome 9 orphons, were excluded from the earlier analysis of 500 to 700 of the donors. The cohort was sequenced for TCR beta chains only, and without alpha or paired-chain data the features that could be detected were limited. Cytomegalovirus status was reported to be diagnosed by the classifier with high specificity and sensitivity in both the original and validation cohorts. Because HLA typing was unavailable for some donors at each locus, only the typed subset was used in association tests.

Spanning cysteine to phenylalanine, the CDR3 consists of 13 amino acids. Only the CDR3 DNA is retained, 39 bases long and in frame from the first base. Unmatched junction bases come to 8, with V trimmed by 5 bases and J by 7 bases. From a lookup of the germline V gene (reference sequence), CDR1 and CDR2 are MNHEY and SMNVEV. A word on this clone: Its antigen remains unidentified. One base away there is no much larger clone; base qualities are not given.

The cohort consisted of hundreds of healthy bone marrow donors. Cohort members were all nominally healthy when sampled, although unrecorded immune exposures were likely present. The donor tested CMV seropositive, placing the donor among the approximately 290 seropositive members of the cohort. A peripheral blood sample was provided by each donor, and peripheral blood mononuclear cells were used for TCR beta sequencing. The Qiagen DNeasy Blood Extraction Kit was used to extract genomic DNA from the blood cell samples. The TCR sequence derives from a woman between 50 and 59 years old in good health and CMV-seropositive. The sequencing sample was made of PBMCs. The sequence links TRBV27 to TRBJ2-7; TRBD1 matches 7 bases in the middle. The CDR3 amino acid sequence is: CASSHRQGREQYF. The nucleotide sequence reads as follows: TGTGCCAGCAGTCACCGACAGGGCAGGGAGCAGTACTTC.